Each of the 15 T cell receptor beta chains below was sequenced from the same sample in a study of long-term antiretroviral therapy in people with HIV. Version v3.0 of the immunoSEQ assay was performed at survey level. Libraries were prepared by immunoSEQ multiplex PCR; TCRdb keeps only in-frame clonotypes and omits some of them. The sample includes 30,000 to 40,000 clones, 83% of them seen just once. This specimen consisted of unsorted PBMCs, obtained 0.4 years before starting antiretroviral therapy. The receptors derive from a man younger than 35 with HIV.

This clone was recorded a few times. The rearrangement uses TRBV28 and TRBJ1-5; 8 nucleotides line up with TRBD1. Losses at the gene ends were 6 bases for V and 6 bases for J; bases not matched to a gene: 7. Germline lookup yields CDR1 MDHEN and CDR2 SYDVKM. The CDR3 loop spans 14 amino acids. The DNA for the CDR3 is TGTGCCAGCAGACTGGACAGGGAGATTCAGCCCCAGCATTTT. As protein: CASRLDREIQPQHF.

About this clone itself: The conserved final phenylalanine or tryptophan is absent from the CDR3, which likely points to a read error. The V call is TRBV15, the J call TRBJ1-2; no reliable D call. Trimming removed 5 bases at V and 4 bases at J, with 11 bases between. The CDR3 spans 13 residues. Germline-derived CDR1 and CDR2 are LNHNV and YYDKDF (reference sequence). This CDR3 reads CATSLISFYGYTL. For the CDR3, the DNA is TGTGCCACCAGCCTTATCTCTTTCTATGGCTACACCCTC.

The CDR3 loop is CASRAGTLYNEQFF. CDR3 sequence (DNA): TGTGCCAGCAGAGCCGGGACTCTCTACAATGAGCAGTTCTTC. The chain employs TRBV28 and TRBJ2-1; D might be TRBD2 (6 bases). The germline V and J ends were trimmed by 6 bases and 3 bases, with 12 bases remaining between them. From germline, CDR1 is MDHEN and CDR2 SYDVKM. This CDR3 is built from 14 residues.

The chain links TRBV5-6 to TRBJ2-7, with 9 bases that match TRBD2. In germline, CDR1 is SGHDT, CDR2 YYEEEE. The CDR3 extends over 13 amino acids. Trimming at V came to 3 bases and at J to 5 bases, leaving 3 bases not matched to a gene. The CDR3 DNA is TGTGCCAGCAGCTGGACTAGCGATAACGAGCAGTACTTC. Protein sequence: CASSWTSDNEQYF.

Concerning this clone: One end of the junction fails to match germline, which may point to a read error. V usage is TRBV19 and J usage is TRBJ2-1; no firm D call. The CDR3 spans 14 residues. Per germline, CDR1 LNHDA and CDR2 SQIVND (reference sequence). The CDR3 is CATKIRYSYDEQFF. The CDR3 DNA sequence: TGTGCCACTAAGATCCGGTACTCCTACGATGAGCAGTTCTTC. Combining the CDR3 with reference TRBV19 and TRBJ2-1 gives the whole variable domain DGGITQSPKYLFRKEGQNVTLSCEQNLNHDAMYWYRQDPGQGLRLIYYSQIVNDFQKGDIAEGYSVSREKKESFPLTVTSAQKNPTAFYLCATKIRYSYDEQFFGPGTRLTVL.

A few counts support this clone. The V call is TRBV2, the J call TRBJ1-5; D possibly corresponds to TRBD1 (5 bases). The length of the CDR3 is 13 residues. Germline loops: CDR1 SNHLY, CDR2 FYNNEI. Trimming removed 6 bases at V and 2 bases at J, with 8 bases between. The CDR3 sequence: CASRGAGNQPQHF. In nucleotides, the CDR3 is TGTGCCAGCAGAGGGGCGGGCAATCAGCCCCAGCATTTT. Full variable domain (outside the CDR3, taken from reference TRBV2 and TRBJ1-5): EPEVTQTPSHQVTQMGQEVILRCVPISNHLYFYWYRQILGQKVEFLVSFYNNEISEKSEIFDDQFSVERPDGSNFTLKIRSTKLEDSAMYFCASRGAGNQPQHFGDGTRLSIL.

For the CDR3, the DNA is TGTGCCAGCAGCGTACTTGGTAGCATCTATGGCTACACCTTC. This encodes CASSVLGSIYGYTF. The rearrangement joins TRBV9 to TRBJ1-2; no clear D gene. V was cut by 1 base and J by 4 bases, with 11 bases left in between. The CDR3 has 14 amino acids. Germline V gene sequence: CDR1 SGDLS, CDR2 YYNGEE.

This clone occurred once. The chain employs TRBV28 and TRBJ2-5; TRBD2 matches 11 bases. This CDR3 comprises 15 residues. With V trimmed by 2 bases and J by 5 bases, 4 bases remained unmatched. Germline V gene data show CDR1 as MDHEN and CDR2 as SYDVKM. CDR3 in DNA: TGTGCCAGCAGTTTAGGGACTAGCGGCTGGGAGACCCAGTACTTC. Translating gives CASSLGTSGWETQYF.

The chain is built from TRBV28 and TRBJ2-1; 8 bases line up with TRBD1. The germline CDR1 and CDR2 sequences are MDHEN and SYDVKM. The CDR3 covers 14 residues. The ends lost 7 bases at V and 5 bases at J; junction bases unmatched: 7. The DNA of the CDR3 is TGTGCCAGCATCGACAGGGGACGGGACAATGAGCAGTTCTTC. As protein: CASIDRGRDNEQFF.

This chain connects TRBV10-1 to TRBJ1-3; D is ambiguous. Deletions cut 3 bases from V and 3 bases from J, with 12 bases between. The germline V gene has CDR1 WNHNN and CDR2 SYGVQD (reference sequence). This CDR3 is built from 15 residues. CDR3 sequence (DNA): TGCGCCAGCAGTGAATCCGGCGGGGTTGGAAACACCATATATTTT. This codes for CASSESGGVGNTIYF.

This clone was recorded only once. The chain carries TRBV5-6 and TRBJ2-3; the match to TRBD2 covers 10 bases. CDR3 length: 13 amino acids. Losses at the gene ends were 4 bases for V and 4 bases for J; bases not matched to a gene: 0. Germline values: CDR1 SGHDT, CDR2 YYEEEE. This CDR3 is CASSLAGADTQYF. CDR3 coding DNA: TGTGCCAGCAGCCTAGCGGGAGCAGATACGCAGTATTTT.

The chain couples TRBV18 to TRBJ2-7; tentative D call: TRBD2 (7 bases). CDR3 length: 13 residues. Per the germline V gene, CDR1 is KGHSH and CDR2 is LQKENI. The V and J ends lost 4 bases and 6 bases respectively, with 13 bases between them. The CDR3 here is CASSLGGGPEQYF. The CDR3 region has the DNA TGTGCCAGCTCACTAGGGGGGGGACCCGAGCAGTACTTC.

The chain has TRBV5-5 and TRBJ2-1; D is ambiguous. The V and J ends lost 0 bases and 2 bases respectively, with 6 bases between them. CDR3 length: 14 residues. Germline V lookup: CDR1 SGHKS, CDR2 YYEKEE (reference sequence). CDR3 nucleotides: TGTGCCAGCAGCTTGGGGAGTACCTACAATGAGCAGTTCTTC. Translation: CASSLGSTYNEQFF.

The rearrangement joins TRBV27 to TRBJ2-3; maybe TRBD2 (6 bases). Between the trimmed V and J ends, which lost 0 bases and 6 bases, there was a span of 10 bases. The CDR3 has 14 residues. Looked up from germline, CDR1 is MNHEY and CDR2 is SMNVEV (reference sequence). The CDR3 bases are TGTGCCAGCAGTTTATCGGCGGGGCTGGATACGCAGTATTTT. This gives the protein CASSLSAGLDTQYF.

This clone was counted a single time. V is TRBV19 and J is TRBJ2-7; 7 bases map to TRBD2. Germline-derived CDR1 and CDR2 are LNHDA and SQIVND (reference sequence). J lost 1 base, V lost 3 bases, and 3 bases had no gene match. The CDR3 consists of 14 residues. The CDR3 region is CASSMGRGSYEQYF. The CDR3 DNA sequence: TGTGCCAGTAGTATGGGGAGGGGTTCCTACGAGCAGTACTTC. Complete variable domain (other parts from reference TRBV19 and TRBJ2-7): DGGITQSPKYLFRKEGQNVTLSCEQNLNHDAMYWYRQDPGQGLRLIYYSQIVNDFQKGDIAEGYSVSREKKESFPLTVTSAQKNPTAFYLCASSMGRGSYEQYFGPGTRLTVT.